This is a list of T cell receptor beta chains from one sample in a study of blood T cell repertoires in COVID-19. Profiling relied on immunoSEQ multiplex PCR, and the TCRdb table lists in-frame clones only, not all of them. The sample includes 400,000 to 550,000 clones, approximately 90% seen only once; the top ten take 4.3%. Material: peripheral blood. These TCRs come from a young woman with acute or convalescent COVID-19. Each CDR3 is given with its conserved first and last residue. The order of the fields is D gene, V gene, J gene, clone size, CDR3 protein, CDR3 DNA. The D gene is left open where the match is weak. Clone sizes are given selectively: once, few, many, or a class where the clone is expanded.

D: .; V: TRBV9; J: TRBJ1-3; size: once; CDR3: CASSGEGHSGNTIYF; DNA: TGTGCCAGCAGCGGTGAGGGACACTCTGGAAACACCATATATTTT
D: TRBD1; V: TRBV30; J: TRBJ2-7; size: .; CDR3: CAWRGTGWSEQYF; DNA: TGTGCCTGGAGGGGGACAGGGTGGAGCGAGCAGTACTTC
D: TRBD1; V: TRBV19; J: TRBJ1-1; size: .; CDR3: CASSPWGQMNTEAFF; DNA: TGTGCCAGTAGCCCCTGGGGACAGATGAACACTGAAGCTTTCTTT
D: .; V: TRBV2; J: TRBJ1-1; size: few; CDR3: CASSDQGYTEAFF; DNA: TGTGCCAGCAGTGACCAGGGTTACACTGAAGCTTTCTTT
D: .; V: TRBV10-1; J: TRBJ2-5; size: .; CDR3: CASSRQPQETQYF; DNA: TGCGCCAGCTCCAGACAGCCTCAAGAGACCCAGTACTTC
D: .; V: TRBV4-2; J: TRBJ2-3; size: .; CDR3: CASSQGAGARNTQYF; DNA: TGTGCCAGCAGCCAAGGCGCGGGGGCCCGAAATACGCAGTATTTT
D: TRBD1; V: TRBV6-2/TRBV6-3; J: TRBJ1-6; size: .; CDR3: CASSRVDRDNSPLHF; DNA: TGTGCCAGCAGCAGAGTGGACAGGGACAATTCACCCCTCCACTTT
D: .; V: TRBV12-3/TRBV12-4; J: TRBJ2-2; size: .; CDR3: CASRKFRVGELFF; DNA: TGTGCCAGCAGAAAGTTTCGGGTGGGGGAGCTGTTTTTT
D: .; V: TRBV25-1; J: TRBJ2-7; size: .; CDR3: CASSPLGLYEQYF; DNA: TGTGCCAGCAGTCCATTGGGGCTTTACGAGCAGTACTTC
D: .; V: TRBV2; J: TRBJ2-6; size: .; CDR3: CASRDVLGGPSSGANVLTF; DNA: TGTGCCAGCAGGGATGTACTCGGAGGCCCAAGCTCTGGGGCCAACGTCCTGACTTTC
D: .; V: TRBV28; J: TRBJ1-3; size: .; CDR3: CASSSPTGFKTIYF; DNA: TGTGCCAGCAGTTCCCCGACAGGTTTTAAGACCATATATTTT
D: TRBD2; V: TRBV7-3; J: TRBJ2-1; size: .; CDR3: CASSLTGGGAPSYNEQFF; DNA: TGTGCCAGCAGCTTAACTGGCGGGGGGGCTCCCTCCTACAATGAGCAGTTCTTC
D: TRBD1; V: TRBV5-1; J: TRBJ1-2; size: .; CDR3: CASSLGDRAFGYTF; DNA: TGCGCCAGCAGCTTGGGGGACAGGGCCTTTGGCTACACCTTC
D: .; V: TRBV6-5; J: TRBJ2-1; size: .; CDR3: CASSSGINLYNEQFF; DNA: TGTGCCAGCAGTTCCGGTATTAACTTATACAATGAGCAGTTCTTC
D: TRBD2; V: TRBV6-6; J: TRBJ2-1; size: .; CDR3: CASSYGAGEYNEQFF; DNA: TGTGCCAGCAGTTACGGAGCGGGGGAGTACAATGAGCAGTTCTTC
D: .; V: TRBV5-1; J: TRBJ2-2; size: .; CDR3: CASSHTRVTGELFF; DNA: TGCGCCAGCAGCCATACCAGGGTCACCGGGGAGCTGTTTTTT
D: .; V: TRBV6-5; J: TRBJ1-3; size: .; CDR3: CASSLQGTNTIYF; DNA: TGTGCCAGCAGTTTGCAGGGTACGAACACCATATATTTT
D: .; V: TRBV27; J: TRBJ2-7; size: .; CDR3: CASSLDYRDEQYF; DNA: TGTGCCAGCAGTTTAGATTACAGGGACGAGCAGTACTTC
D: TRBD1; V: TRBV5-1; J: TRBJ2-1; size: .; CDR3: CASSQKAGTGSYNEQFF; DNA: TGCGCCAGCAGTCAGAAAGCCGGGACAGGGTCGTACAATGAGCAGTTCTTC
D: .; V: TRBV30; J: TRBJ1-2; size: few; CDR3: CAWSSGPAGVGYTF; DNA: TGTGCCTGGAGTTCAGGGCCTGCAGGGGTCGGCTACACCTTC
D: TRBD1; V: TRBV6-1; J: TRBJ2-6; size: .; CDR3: CASSEYRTGSGANVLTF; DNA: TGTGCCAGCAGTGAATATCGGACAGGGTCCGGGGCCAACGTCCTGACTTTC
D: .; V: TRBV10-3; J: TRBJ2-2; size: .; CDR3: CAISVLAGSAGELFF; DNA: TGTGCCATCAGTGTATTGGCCGGGAGCGCCGGGGAGCTGTTTTTT
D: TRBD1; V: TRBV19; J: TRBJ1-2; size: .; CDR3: CASSRTGYGYTF; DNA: TGTGCCAGTAGCCGGACAGGGTACGGCTACACCTTC
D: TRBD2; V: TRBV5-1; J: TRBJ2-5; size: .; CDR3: CASSFRGDQETQYF; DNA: TGCGCCAGCAGCTTCCGGGGGGACCAAGAGACCCAGTACTTC
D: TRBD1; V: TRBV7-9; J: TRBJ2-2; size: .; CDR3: CASSTGQVIDDTGELFF; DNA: TGTGCCAGCAGTACCGGACAGGTTATCGACGACACCGGGGAGCTGTTTTTT
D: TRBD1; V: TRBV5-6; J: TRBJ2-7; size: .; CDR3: CASRSGTGGPYEQYF; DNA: TGTGCCAGCAGGTCCGGGACAGGGGGTCCCTACGAGCAGTACTTC
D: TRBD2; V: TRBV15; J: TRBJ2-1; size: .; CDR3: CATSRDKASGGGAYNEQFF; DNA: TGTGCCACCAGCAGAGATAAGGCGTCGGGCGGGGGGGCCTACAATGAGCAGTTCTTC
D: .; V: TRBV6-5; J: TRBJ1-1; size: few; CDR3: CASRPRGTANTEAFF; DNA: TGTGCCAGCAGGCCAAGAGGGACTGCTAACACTGAAGCTTTCTTT
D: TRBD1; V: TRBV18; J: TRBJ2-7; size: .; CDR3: CASSPTTGAYEQYF; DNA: TGTGCCAGCTCACCAACGACAGGGGCCTACGAGCAGTACTTC
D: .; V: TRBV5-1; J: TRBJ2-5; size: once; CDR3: CASSFNREGETQYF; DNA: TGCGCCAGCAGCTTCAACAGGGAGGGAGAGACCCAGTACTTC
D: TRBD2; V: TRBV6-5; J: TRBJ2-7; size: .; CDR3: CASSGTSGDYEQYF; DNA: TGTGCCAGCAGCGGGACTAGCGGGGACTACGAGCAGTACTTC
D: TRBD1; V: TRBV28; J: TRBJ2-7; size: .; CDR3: CASEFLPGQFHF; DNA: TGTGCCAGCGAATTCCTTCCGGGACAGTTCCACTTC
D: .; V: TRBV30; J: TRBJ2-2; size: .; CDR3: CAWSLRGAGELFF; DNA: TGTGCCTGGAGCCTGCGGGGTGCCGGGGAGCTGTTTTTT
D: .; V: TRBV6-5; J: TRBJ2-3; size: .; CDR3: CASSLPRSSTDTQYF; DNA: TGTGCCAGCAGTCTACCACGGAGTAGCACAGATACGCAGTATTTT
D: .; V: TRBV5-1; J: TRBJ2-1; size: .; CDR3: CASSLGLEVHEQFF; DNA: TGCGCCAGCAGCTTGGGACTAGAAGTGCATGAGCAGTTCTTC
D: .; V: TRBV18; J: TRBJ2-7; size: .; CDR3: CASSPDTTRPYEQYF; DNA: TGTGCCAGCTCACCAGACACAACAAGGCCCTACGAGCAGTACTTC
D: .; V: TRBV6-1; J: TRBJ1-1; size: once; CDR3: CASSDGQGFGNTEAFF; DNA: TGTGCCAGCAGTGATGGCCAGGGGTTCGGGAACACTGAAGCTTTCTTT
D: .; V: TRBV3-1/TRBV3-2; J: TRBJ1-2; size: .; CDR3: CASSLLRGVAGYTF; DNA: TGTGCCAGCAGCCTCCTCCGGGGAGTGGCTGGCTACACCTTC
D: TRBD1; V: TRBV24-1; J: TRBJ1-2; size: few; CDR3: CATSEDGTGGYTF; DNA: TGTGCCACCAGTGAGGACGGGACAGGTGGCTACACCTTC
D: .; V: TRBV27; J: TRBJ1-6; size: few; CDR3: CASSWAQSNSPLHF; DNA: TGTGCCAGCAGTTGGGCACAATCCAATTCACCCCTCCACTTT
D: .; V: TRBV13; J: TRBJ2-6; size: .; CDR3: CASSYSTGANVLTF; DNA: TGTGCCAGCAGCTATTCGACAGGGGCCAACGTCCTGACTTTC
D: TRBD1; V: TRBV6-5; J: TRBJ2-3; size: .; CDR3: CASKPDRGTDTQYF; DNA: TGTGCCAGCAAGCCGGACAGGGGCACAGATACGCAGTATTTT
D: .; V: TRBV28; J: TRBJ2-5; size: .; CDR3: CASSLQSAIETQYF; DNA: TGTGCCAGCAGTTTACAGTCAGCGATTGAGACCCAGTACTTC